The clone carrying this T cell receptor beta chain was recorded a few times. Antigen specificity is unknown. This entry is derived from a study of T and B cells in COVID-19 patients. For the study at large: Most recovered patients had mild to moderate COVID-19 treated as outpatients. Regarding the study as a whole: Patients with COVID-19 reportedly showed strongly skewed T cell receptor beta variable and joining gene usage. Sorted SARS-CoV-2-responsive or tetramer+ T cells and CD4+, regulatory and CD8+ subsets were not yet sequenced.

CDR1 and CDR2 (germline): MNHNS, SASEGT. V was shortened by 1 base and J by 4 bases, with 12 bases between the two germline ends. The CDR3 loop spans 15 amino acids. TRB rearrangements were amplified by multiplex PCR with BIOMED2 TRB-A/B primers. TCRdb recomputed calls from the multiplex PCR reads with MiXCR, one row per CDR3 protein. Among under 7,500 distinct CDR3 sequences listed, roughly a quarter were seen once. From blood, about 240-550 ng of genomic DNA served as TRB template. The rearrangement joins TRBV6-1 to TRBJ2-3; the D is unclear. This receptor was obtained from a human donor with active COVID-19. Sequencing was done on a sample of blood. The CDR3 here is CASSEEVPGPDTQYF. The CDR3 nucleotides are TGTGCCAGCAGTGAAGAGGTACCGGGCCCAGATACGCAGTATTTT.